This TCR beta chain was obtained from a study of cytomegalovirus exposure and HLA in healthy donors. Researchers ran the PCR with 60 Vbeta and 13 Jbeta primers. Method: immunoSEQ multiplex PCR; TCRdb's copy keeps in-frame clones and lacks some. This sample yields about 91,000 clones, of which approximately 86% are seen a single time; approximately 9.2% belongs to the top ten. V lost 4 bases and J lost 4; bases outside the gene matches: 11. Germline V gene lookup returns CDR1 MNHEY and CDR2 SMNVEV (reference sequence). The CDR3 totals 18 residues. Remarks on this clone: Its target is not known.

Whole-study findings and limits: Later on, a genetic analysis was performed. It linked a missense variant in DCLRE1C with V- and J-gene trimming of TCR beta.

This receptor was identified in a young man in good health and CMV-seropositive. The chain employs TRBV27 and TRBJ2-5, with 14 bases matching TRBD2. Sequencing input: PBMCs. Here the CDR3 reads CASSSDYPGLAGAETQYF. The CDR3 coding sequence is TGTGCCAGCAGTTCAGACTATCCGGGACTAGCGGGAGCAGAGACCCAGTACTTC.